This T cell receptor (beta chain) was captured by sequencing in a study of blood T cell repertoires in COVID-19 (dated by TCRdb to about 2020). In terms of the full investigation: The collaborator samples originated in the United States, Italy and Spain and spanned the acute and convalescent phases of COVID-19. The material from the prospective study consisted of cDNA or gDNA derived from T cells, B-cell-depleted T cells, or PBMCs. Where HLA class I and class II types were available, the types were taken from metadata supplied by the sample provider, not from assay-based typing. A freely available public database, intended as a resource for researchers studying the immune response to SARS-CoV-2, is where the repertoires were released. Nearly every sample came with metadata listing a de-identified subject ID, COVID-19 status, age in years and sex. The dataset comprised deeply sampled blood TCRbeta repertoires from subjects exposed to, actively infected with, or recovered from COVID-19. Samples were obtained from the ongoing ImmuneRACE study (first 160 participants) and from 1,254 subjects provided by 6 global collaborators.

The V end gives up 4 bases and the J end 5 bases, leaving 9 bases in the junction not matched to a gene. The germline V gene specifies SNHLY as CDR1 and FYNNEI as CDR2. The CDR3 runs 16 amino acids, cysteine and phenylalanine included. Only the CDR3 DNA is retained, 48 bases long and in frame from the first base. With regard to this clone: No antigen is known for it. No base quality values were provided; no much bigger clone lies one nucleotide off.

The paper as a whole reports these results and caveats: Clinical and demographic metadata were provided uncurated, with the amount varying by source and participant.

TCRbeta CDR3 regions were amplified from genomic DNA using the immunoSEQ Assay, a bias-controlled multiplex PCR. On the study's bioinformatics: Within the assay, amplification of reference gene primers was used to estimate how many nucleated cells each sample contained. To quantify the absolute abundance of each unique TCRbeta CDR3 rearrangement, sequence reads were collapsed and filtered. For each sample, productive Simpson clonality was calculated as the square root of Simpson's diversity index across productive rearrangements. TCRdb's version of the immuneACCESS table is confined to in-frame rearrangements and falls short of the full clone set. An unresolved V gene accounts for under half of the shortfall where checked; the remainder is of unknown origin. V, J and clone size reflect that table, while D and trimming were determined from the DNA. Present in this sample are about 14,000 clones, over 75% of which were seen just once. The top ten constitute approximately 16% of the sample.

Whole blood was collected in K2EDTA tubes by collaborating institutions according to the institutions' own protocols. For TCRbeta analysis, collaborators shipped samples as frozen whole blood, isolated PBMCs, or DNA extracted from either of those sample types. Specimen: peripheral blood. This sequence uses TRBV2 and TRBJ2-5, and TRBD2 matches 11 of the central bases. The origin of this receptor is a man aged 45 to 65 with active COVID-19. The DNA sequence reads TGTGCCAGCAGTGGAGGTACTAGCGGGAGTTTCGAGACCCAGTACTTC. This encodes CASSGGTSGSFETQYF.